Listed below are T cell receptor beta chains from one sample, sequenced in a study of cytomegalovirus exposure and HLA in healthy donors. The method was immunoSEQ multiplex PCR; TCRdb's version includes in-frame clones alone and lacks a portion of them. The data contain approximately 180,000 clones, over 65% of them singletons. Sequences were obtained from PBMCs. Receptor source: a woman aged 30 to 39 in good health and CMV-seronegative. Each CDR3 is given with its conserved first and last residue. The D gene is left open where the match is weak. Clone size is not always given. Where it is, it says once, few, many or a class for expanded clones.

CDR3 | DNA | J | size | V | D
CASSGLAVYNEQFF | TGCGCCAGCAGCGGACTAGCGGTCTACAATGAGCAGTTCTTC | TRBJ2-1 | - | TRBV5-1 | TRBD2
CASSPRLTSGTSYEQYF | TGTGCCAGCAGCCCCCGACTGACTAGCGGAACATCCTACGAGCAGTACTTC | TRBJ2-7 | - | TRBV7-9 | TRBD2
CASSLMGWGGTQNIQYF | TGTGCCAGCAGCTTAATGGGGTGGGGGGGGACCCAAAACATTCAGTACTTC | TRBJ2-4 | - | TRBV7-8 | TRBD2
CASNGQMGSPLHF | TGTGCCAGCAATGGACAAATGGGCTCACCCCTCCACTTT | TRBJ1-6 | - | TRBV6-6 | -
CASSGEFTDTQYF | TGTGCCAGCAGCGGTGAATTCACAGATACGCAGTATTTT | TRBJ2-3 | few | TRBV2 | -
CASSSSGGAGDTQYF | TGCGCCAGCAGCTCGAGCGGGGGGGCAGGAGATACGCAGTATTTT | TRBJ2-3 | - | TRBV5-1 | TRBD2
CASSIRALAGGPVTGELFF | TGTGCCAGTAGTATCAGAGCCCTAGCGGGAGGGCCGGTCACCGGGGAGCTGTTTTTT | TRBJ2-2 | - | TRBV19 | TRBD2
CASSIDRVHEAFF | TGTGCCAGCAGCATCGACAGGGTACATGAAGCTTTCTTT | TRBJ1-1 | - | TRBV11-1 | TRBD1
CASISGGGTQYF | TGTGCCAGTATATCGGGAGGGGGGACCCAGTACTTC | TRBJ2-5 | few | TRBV19 | TRBD2
CASSPNSDRPNTEAFF | TGTGCCAGCAGCCCCAACTCGGACAGGCCGAACACTGAAGCTTTCTTT | TRBJ1-1 | - | TRBV7-8 | TRBD1
CASSLDSPGNQGQPQHF | TGTGCCAGCAGCTTAGATAGCCCAGGGAACCAGGGTCAGCCCCAGCATTTT | TRBJ1-5 | - | TRBV7-9 | -
CASSVAVGSSISHYTF | TGTGCCAGCAGCGTTGCGGTAGGCAGCTCCATCTCCCACTACACCTTC | TRBJ1-2 | - | TRBV9 | -
CAWSVLAGGTDTQYF | TGTGCCTGGAGTGTGTTAGCGGGAGGTACAGATACGCAGTATTTT | TRBJ2-3 | few | TRBV30 | TRBD2
CASSLGLGLAGEETQYF | TGCGCCAGCAGCCTCGGATTAGGGCTAGCGGGGGAGGAGACCCAGTACTTC | TRBJ2-5 | - | TRBV4-1 | TRBD2
CASSIGPRGYTF | TGTGCCAGTAGTATTGGCCCTCGTGGCTACACCTTC | TRBJ1-2 | - | TRBV19 | -
CASSYAGQPQHF | TGTGCCAGCAGCTACGCGGGCCAGCCCCAGCATTTT | TRBJ1-5 | - | TRBV7-8 | -
CASGASRDRGRAGEQFF | TGTGCTAGTGGTGCCTCCCGGGACAGGGGCCGGGCTGGAGAGCAGTTCTTC | TRBJ2-1 | few | TRBV12-5 | TRBD1
CASSEERVPWETQYF | TGTGCCAGTAGTGAAGAGCGGGTCCCTTGGGAGACCCAGTACTTC | TRBJ2-5 | - | TRBV19 | -
CASRGGTGGTYEQYF | TGTGCCAGCAGGGGAGGGACAGGGGGCACCTACGAGCAGTACTTC | TRBJ2-7 | few | TRBV2 | TRBD1
CASSYTRRDSGNTIYF | TGTGCCAGCAGTTACACCCGGAGAGACTCTGGAAACACCATATATTTT | TRBJ1-3 | - | TRBV6-5 | -
CASSDWGGVVGETQYF | TGTGCCAGCAGTGATTGGGGGGGGGTGGTAGGTGAGACCCAGTACTTC | TRBJ2-5 | - | TRBV6-1 | TRBD2
CASRENGQISDGYTF | TGTGCCAGCAGAGAAAACGGACAGATAAGTGATGGCTACACCTTC | TRBJ1-2 | - | TRBV2 | -
CASSRRGQGWGYTF | TGTGCCAGCAGTCGTCGGGGACAGGGGTGGGGCTACACCTTC | TRBJ1-2 | - | TRBV5-4 | TRBD1
CASSKDYNWDNEQFF | TGTGCCAGCAGCAAGGACTACAATTGGGACAATGAGCAGTTCTTC | TRBJ2-1 | - | TRBV9 | -
CASSSTYAFF | TGCGCCAGCAGCTCCACTTATGCTTTCTTT | TRBJ1-1 | - | TRBV5-1 | -
CASRRGDNSPLHF | TGTGCCAGCCGGAGGGGCGATAATTCACCCCTCCACTTT | TRBJ1-6 | - | TRBV6-4 | -
CASSHPNGELFF | TGCGCCAGCAGCCATCCAAACGGGGAGCTGTTTTTT | TRBJ2-2 | - | TRBV4-1 | -
CASSLANGLAYGYTF | TGCGCCAGCAGCTTGGCGAACGGGTTGGCCTATGGCTACACCTTC | TRBJ1-2 | once | TRBV5-1 | -
CASSYLSRTKGQPQHF | TGTGCCAGCAGTTACTTGTCCAGGACAAAGGGTCAGCCCCAGCATTTT | TRBJ1-5 | - | TRBV6-6 | -
CASTRDRGDYEQYF | TGTGCCAGCACCCGCGACAGGGGAGACTACGAGCAGTACTTC | TRBJ2-7 | - | TRBV7-9 | TRBD1
CASSYQAAGNQPQHF | TGTGCCAGCAGTTATCAAGCGGCGGGCAATCAGCCCCAGCATTTT | TRBJ1-5 | - | TRBV6-5 | -
CASRERGLALDEQFF | TGTGCCAGCAGGGAAAGGGGACTAGCGCTCGATGAGCAGTTCTTC | TRBJ2-1 | - | TRBV2 | TRBD2
CASSLSGSQVGNEQFF | TGCGCCAGCAGCTTGTCTGGGTCACAGGTCGGCAATGAGCAGTTCTTC | TRBJ2-1 | - | TRBV5-1 | -
CASRSTGGGTEAFF | TGTGCCAGCAGGAGTACAGGGGGTGGGACTGAAGCTTTCTTT | TRBJ1-1 | - | TRBV28 | TRBD1
CASSHTGVTNEKLFF | TGCGCCAGCAGCCACACAGGGGTTACTAATGAAAAACTGTTTTTT | TRBJ1-4 | - | TRBV5-1 | TRBD1
CASSHGSPGELFF | TGTGCCAGCAGCCACGGGAGCCCCGGGGAGCTGTTTTTT | TRBJ2-2 | - | TRBV11-1 | -
CASSEGAQVNYGYTF | TGTGCCAGCAGTGAAGGGGCACAGGTCAACTATGGCTACACCTTC | TRBJ1-2 | - | TRBV6-1 | -
CASSLLRAAPFGEQYF | TGTGCCAGCAGCTTGTTACGCGCGGCCCCTTTTGGGGAGCAGTACTTC | TRBJ2-7 | - | TRBV5-6 | -
CASSLEGQVAEKLFF | TGCGCCAGCAGCTTGGAGGGACAGGTGGCGGAAAAACTGTTTTTT | TRBJ1-4 | - | TRBV5-1 | TRBD1
CASSLAIAGGDTQYF | TGTGCCAGCAGCTTAGCTATCGCGGGGGGGGATACGCAGTATTTT | TRBJ2-3 | - | TRBV7-2 | TRBD2
CASSFEGLNNQPQHF | TGCGCCAGCAGCTTCGAGGGACTCAACAATCAGCCCCAGCATTTT | TRBJ1-5 | - | TRBV5-1 | -
CATVLAGGRLEETQYF | TGTGCCACCGTACTAGCGGGGGGCCGTCTCGAAGAGACCCAGTACTTC | TRBJ2-5 | - | TRBV25-1 | TRBD2
CASSVEVDSGRREQYF | TGTGCCAGCAGCGTAGAAGTGGATAGCGGGAGACGTGAGCAGTACTTC | TRBJ2-7 | - | TRBV9 | TRBD2
CASSPRGGRGYEQYF | TGTGCCAGCAGCCCAAGGGGCGGGAGAGGCTACGAGCAGTACTTC | TRBJ2-7 | once | TRBV7-2 | TRBD2
CASSFRTSGIDEQYF | TGTGCCAGCAGCTTTAGGACTAGCGGGATCGACGAGCAGTACTTC | TRBJ2-7 | once | TRBV5-5 | TRBD2
CASTQAGYTF | TGCGCCAGCACCCAGGCGGGCTACACCTTC | TRBJ1-2 | - | TRBV10-1 | -
CASSLVGGRITGELFF | TGTGCCAGCAGCTTAGTCGGCGGGCGGATCACCGGGGAGCTGTTTTTT | TRBJ2-2 | few | TRBV7-2 | -
CASSSTGGRTEAFF | TGTGCCAGCAGCTCGACAGGGGGTCGGACTGAAGCTTTCTTT | TRBJ1-1 | - | TRBV7-9 | TRBD1
CASSAGLAQLDEQFF | TGTGCCAGCAGCGCGGGACTAGCGCAGCTGGATGAGCAGTTCTTC | TRBJ2-1 | - | TRBV7-9 | TRBD2
CASSLGQGRDNYGYTF | TGCGCCAGCAGCTTGGGACAGGGGAGAGATAACTATGGCTACACCTTC | TRBJ1-2 | - | TRBV5-1 | TRBD1
CATSPRDNSFLAKNIQYF | TGTGCCACCAGCCCTCGGGACAATTCGTTCCTAGCCAAAAACATTCAGTACTTC | TRBJ2-4 | - | TRBV15 | -
CASSATGGGNQPQHF | TGTGCCAGCAGCGCTACAGGGGGTGGCAATCAGCCCCAGCATTTT | TRBJ1-5 | few | TRBV7-9 | TRBD1
CAWSRDKGTVYGYTF | TGTGCCTGGAGCAGGGATAAAGGGACAGTCTATGGCTACACCTTC | TRBJ1-2 | - | TRBV30 | TRBD1
CASSLAGNYGYTF | TGTGCCAGCAGTTTAGCAGGGAACTATGGCTACACCTTC | TRBJ1-2 | once | TRBV27 | -
CATQGTSNQPQHF | TGTGCCACCCAGGGTACTAGCAATCAGCCCCAGCATTTT | TRBJ1-5 | - | TRBV6-6 | -
CASSLGQGSSYNEQFF | TGTGCCAGCAGCTTAGGTCAGGGGTCCTCCTACAATGAGCAGTTCTTC | TRBJ2-1 | - | TRBV11-3 | -
CASSVTGDPGNTIYF | TGTGCCAGCAGTGTGACGGGAGATCCTGGAAACACCATATATTTT | TRBJ1-3 | - | TRBV6-5 | -
CASSMRWPNEQYF | TGTGCCAGTAGTATGAGGTGGCCGAACGAGCAGTACTTC | TRBJ2-7 | - | TRBV19 | -
CASTPGQGAQNQPQHF | TGCGCCAGCACCCCGGGACAGGGGGCCCAGAATCAGCCCCAGCATTTT | TRBJ1-5 | - | TRBV10-2 | TRBD1
CASSQDTGGADTQYF | TGCGCCAGCAGCCAAGATACGGGGGGGGCAGATACGCAGTATTTT | TRBJ2-3 | - | TRBV4-1 | TRBD2